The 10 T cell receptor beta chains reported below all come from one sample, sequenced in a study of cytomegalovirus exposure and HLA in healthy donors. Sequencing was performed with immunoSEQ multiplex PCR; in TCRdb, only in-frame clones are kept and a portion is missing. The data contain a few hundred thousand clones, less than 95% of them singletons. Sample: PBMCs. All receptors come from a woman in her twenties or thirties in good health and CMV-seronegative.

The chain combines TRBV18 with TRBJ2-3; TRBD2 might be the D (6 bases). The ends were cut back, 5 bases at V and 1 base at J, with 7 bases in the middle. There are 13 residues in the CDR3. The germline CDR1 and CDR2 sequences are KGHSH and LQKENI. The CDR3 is CASSTGGTDTQYF. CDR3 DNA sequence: TGTGCCAGCTCAACGGGGGGCACAGATACGCAGTATTTT.

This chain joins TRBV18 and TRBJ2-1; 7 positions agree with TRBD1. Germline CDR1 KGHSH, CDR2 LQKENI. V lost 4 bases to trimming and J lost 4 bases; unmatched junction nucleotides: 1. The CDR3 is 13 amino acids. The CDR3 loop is CASSQQGYNEQFF. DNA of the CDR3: TGTGCCAGCTCACAACAGGGGTACAATGAGCAGTTCTTC.

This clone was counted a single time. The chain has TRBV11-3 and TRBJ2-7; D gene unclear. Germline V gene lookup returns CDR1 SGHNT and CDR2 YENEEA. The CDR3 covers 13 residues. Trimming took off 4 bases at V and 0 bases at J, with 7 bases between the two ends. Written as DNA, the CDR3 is TGTGCCAGCAGCTCAATTGACTCCTACGAGCAGTACTTC. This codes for CASSSIDSYEQYF.

The DNA for the CDR3 is TGTGCCAGCAGCGCCCTCTCGGGGGAGACCCAGTACTTC. Residues: CASSALSGETQYF. The chain links TRBV9 to TRBJ2-5, with D possibly TRBD2 on 5 matching bases. This CDR3 region has 13 residues. The germline gives CDR1 SGDLS, CDR2 YYNGEE. Trimming left V 3 bases short and J 5 bases short, with 11 bases between.

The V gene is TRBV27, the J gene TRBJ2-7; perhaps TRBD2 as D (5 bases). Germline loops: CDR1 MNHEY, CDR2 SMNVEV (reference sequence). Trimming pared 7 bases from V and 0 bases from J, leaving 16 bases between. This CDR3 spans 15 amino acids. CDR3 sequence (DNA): TGTGCCAGCAAAAATGGCGGGTCACGCTCCTACGAGCAGTACTTC. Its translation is CASKNGGSRSYEQYF.

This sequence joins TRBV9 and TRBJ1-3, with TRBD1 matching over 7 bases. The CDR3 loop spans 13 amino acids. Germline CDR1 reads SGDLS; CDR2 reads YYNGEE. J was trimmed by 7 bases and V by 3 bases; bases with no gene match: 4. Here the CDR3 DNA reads TGTGCCAGCAGCGCACTACAGGGGAACACCATATATTTT. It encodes CASSALQGNTIYF.

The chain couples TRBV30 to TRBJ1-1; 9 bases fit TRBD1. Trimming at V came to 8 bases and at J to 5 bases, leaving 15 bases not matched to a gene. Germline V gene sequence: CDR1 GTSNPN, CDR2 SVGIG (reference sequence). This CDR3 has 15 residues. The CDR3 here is CAAGAGTGPKTEAFF. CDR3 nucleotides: TGTGCCGCGGGCGCGGGGACAGGGCCTAAGACTGAAGCTTTCTTT.

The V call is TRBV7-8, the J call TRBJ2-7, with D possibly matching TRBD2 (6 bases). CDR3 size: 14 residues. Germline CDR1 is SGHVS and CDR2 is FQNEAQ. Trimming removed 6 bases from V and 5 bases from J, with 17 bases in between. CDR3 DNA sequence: TGTGCCAGCAGTCGGGTCACTAGCCCCCACGAGCAGTACTTC. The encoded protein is CASSRVTSPHEQYF.

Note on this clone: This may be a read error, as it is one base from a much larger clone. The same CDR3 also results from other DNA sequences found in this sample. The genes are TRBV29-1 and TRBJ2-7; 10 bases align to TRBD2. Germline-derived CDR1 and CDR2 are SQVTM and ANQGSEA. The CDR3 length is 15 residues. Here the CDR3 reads CSVLGLAGVSYEQYF. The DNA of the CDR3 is TGCAGTGTCTTGGGGCTAGCGGGAGTCTCCTACGAGCAGTACTTC.

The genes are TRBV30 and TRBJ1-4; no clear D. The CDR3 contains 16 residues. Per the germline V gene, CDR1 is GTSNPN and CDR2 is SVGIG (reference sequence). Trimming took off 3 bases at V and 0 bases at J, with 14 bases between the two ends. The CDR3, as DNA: TGTGCCTGGAGCCCCGGCCTGAGGTCAACTAATGAAAAACTGTTTTTT. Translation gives CAWSPGLRSTNEKLFF.